A selection of T cell receptor beta chains follows, all from one sample in a study of control samples from healthy donors and cancer patients. Produced via immunoSEQ multiplex PCR; TCRdb's table is partial and in-frame only. Of about 120,000 clones in the sample, 89% were seen once. Sequenced sample: blood. The receptors stem from a man aged 45-65 years in good health. CDR3s include the opening cysteine and the closing phenylalanine or tryptophan. The order of the fields is clone size, V gene, J gene, D gene, CDR3 DNA, CDR3 protein. The D gene is left open where the match is weak. Expanded clones are given a class, and other clones once, few, many or no size at all.

>-|TRBV19|TRBJ2-5|TRBD2
TGTGCCAGTAGTAGACTAGCGGTAAAAGAGACCCAGTACTTC
CASSRLAVKETQYF
>-|TRBV9|TRBJ1-2|-
TGTGCCAGCAGCGTGCCCGATGGGGGGGGCTCCCCCTATGGCTACACCTTC
CASSVPDGGGSPYGYTF
>-|TRBV19|TRBJ1-3|-
TGTGCCAGTAGTACCCGTAACACCATATATTTT
CASSTRNTIYF
>once|TRBV4-1|TRBJ1-2|TRBD1
TGCGCCAGCAGCCAGAGTCCCGGGACAGCCCGGGGCTACACCTTC
CASSQSPGTARGYTF
>-|TRBV6-5|TRBJ1-1|-
TGTGCCAGCAGTTACTCCGAGACAGGGAACACTGAAGCTTTCTTT
CASSYSETGNTEAFF
>once|TRBV5-1|TRBJ2-1|TRBD2
TGCGCCAGCAGCTGGGGGGGACTCCCTGGCGGCAATGAGCAGTTCTTC
CASSWGGLPGGNEQFF
>-|TRBV5-1|TRBJ2-5|TRBD2
TGCGCCAGCAGCTTGGAGCGGGGTCAAGAGACCCAGTACTTC
CASSLERGQETQYF
>-|TRBV5-1|TRBJ2-3|-
TGCGCCAGCAGCCCCTTTGGACGGGACGTGGATACGCAGTATTTT
CASSPFGRDVDTQYF
>-|TRBV19|TRBJ1-5|TRBD1
TGTGCCAGTAGTTACACAGGGGGGTATAGCAATCAGCCCCAGCATTTT
CASSYTGGYSNQPQHF
>once|TRBV25-1|TRBJ1-2|-
TGTGCCAGCAGTGACGTTAGGGCAGGATATGGCTACACCTTC
CASSDVRAGYGYTF
>few|TRBV19|TRBJ1-2|-
TGTGCCACAAACACAGCGGGGGGCAGGAACTATGGCTACACCTTC
CATNTAGGRNYGYTF
>-|TRBV24-1|TRBJ2-1|-
TGTGCCACCAGTGAGGGGAAGAGTAATGAGCAGTTCTTC
CATSEGKSNEQFF
>-|TRBV11-2|TRBJ2-3|-
TGTGCCAGCAGCTCAACCGCAGGGCTGGATACGCAGTATTTT
CASSSTAGLDTQYF
>-|TRBV15|TRBJ1-4|-
TGTGCCACCAGCAGAGTAGGGACCGGACGGGAAAAACTGTTTTTT
CATSRVGTGREKLFF